This T cell receptor beta chain was documented in a study of blood T cell repertoires in COVID-19. Germline V gives CDR1 MNHEY, CDR2 SVGEGT. The CDR3 has 17 residues. V was clipped by 5 bases and J by 3 bases; unmatched bases: 9. Original methodology: By means of reference gene primer amplification, nucleated cell counts were estimated. The repertoire was sequenced with immunoSEQ multiplex PCR; TCRdb's copy has only in-frame clones and lacks some. The DNA was the basis for D and trimming; V, J and clone size are from that table. The top ten clones hold 10% of a sample with more than 350,000 clones, approximately 87% of them seen once. The Seattle patients, enrolled during active infection, were followed longitudinally.

Input material: peripheral blood. The source is a woman aged 25-40 years with COVID-19, enrolled during active disease. The chain couples TRBV6-2 or TRBV6-3 to TRBJ2-6, with 8 bases lining up with TRBD1. The CDR3 DNA is TGTGCCAGCAGTGAGCCCCAGGGGGCGAATGGGGCCAACGTCCTGACTTTC. It is translated as CASSEPQGANGANVLTF.